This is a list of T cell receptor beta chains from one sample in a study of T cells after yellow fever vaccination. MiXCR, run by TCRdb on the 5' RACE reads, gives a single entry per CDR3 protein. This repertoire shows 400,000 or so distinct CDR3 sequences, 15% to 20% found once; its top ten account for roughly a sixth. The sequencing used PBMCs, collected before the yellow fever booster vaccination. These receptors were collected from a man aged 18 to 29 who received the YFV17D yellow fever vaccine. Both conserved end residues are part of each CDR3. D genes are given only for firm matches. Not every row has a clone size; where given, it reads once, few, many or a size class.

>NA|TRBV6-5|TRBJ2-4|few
CASTDRMALAKNIQYF
TGTGCCAGCACCGACAGAATGGCCCTAGCCAAAAACATTCAGTACTTC
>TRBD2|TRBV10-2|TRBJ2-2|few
CASTPFPGGPGELFF
TGCGCCAGCACACCCTTCCCGGGGGGGCCCGGGGAGCTGTTTTTT
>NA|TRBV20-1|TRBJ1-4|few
CSAPRGPTNEKLFF
TGCAGTGCCCCTCGGGGTCCAACTAATGAAAAACTGTTTTTT
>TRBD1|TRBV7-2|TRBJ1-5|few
CASSSTGRDQPQHF
TGTGCCAGCAGCTCGACAGGGAGGGATCAGCCCCAGCATTTT
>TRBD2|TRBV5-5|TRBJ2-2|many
CASSRLADTGELFF
TGTGCCAGCAGCCGACTAGCGGACACCGGGGAGCTGTTTTTT
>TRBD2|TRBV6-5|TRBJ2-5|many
CASRKGLADLETQYF
TGTGCCAGCAGGAAAGGACTAGCCGATCTGGAGACCCAGTACTTC
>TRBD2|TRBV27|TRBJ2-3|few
CASSLPTSGGTDTQYF
TGTGCCAGCAGTTTACCGACTAGCGGGGGAACAGATACGCAGTATTTT
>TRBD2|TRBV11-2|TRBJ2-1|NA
CASSLSRDYSYNEQFF
TGTGCCAGCAGCTTGAGTCGGGACTACTCCTACAATGAGCAGTTCTTC
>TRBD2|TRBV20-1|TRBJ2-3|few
CSARVTRGALPTDTQYF
TGCAGTGCTAGAGTTACGCGGGGGGCTCTACCCACAGATACGCAGTATTTT
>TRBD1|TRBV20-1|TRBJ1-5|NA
CSAQGAIRQPQHF
TGCAGTGCTCAGGGGGCGATTCGTCAGCCCCAGCATTTT
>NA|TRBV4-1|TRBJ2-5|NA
CASSQDGGTQETQYF
TGCGCCAGCAGCCAAGATGGGGGGACCCAAGAGACCCAGTACTTC
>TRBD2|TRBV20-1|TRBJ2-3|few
CSVPLLAGADTQYF
TGCAGCGTTCCCTTACTAGCGGGGGCGGATACGCAGTATTTT